This T cell receptor beta chain was profiled in a study of CD8 T cells in Susac syndrome. Random-hexamer reverse transcription was applied to 0.5 to 1 ug RNA. Via MiXCR, TCRdb re-called the immunoSEQ multiplex PCR reads, giving one row per CDR3 protein. The data hold more than 65,000 distinct CDR3 sequences, with roughly 94% observed a single time. TCR beta sequences were obtained from blood CD8+ and CD4+ T cells. Negative magnetic isolation gave CD8+ and CD4+ cells; FACS enriched CD8+ TEMRA. Sequenced input: CD8+ T cells from PBMCs. This TCR was sampled from a human donor in good health.

This CDR3 is CASSLERVQETQYF. The CDR3 DNA reads as TGTGCCAGCAGCTTGGAGCGGGTTCAAGAGACCCAGTACTTC. The rearrangement links TRBV5-6 to TRBJ2-5, with D perhaps TRBD2 (6 bases). This CDR3 spans 14 amino acids. Per germline, CDR1 SGHDT and CDR2 YYEEEE. V shed 0 bases and J shed 2 bases, with 8 bases lying between them.